This TCR beta chain stems from a study of T cell repertoires in cytomegalovirus infection. V was shortened by 5 bases and J by 3 bases, with 13 bases between the two germline ends. The CDR3 spans 14 residues. In germline, CDR1 is MNHNS, CDR2 SASEGT. In TCRdb, the reads were re-called with MiXCR into one record per CDR3 protein. This sample carries 100,000 to 150,000 distinct CDR3 sequences, about 24% of them seen once, and the ten largest clones take 30% to 40%. Only a few counts were recorded for this clonotype. Its antigen is not known. The clonotype comes from a human donor in good health (CMV status not recorded). Some clones in this sample may be carry-over from other donors' samples. This chain uses TRBV6-1 with TRBJ2-5, with TRBD1 as a possible D gene (5 bases). The sequencing sample was made of PBMCs, sequenced either directly or after in vitro stimulation (not recorded which). The CDR3 loop is CASSKLDMKETQYF. CDR3 nucleotide sequence: TGTGCCAGCAGTAAACTGGACATGAAAGAGACCCAGTACTTC.